Below, 17 T cell receptor beta chains from the same sample are listed, as sequenced in a study of T cell changes during pregnancy in multiple sclerosis. Using immunoSEQ multiplex PCR, the repertoire was profiled, and TCRdb retains in-frame clones only, with some absent. Counted here are more than 50,000 clones, more than 85% occurring once; the ten biggest clones make up roughly 1.2%. Sequenced here: peripheral blood, sampled after pregnancy. The receptors derive from a female donor in good health, enrolled as a control in a pregnancy study.

The V gene is TRBV27, the J gene TRBJ1-2, with 7 bases identical to TRBD1. After removal of 7 bases from V and 6 bases from J, the junction contained 8 bases not matched to a gene. The CDR3 runs to 13 residues. Germline V lookup: CDR1 MNHEY, CDR2 SMNVEV (reference sequence). CDR3 region: CASKTRGEDGYTF. In DNA, the CDR3 is TGTGCCAGCAAGACCAGGGGGGAAGATGGCTACACCTTC.

V is TRBV30 and J is TRBJ1-1; D gene ambiguous. Looked up from germline, CDR1 is GTSNPN and CDR2 is SVGIG (reference sequence). The V and J ends lost 8 bases and 6 bases respectively, with 16 bases between them. This CDR3 is 12 amino acids long. CDR3 coding DNA: TGTGCCGTAGGTCGGCGGAGCTCTGAAGCTTTCTTT. Translating it yields CAVGRRSSEAFF.

The V gene is TRBV19, the J gene TRBJ2-5; 7 bases are shared with TRBD2. Germline lookup yields CDR1 LNHDA and CDR2 SQIVND (reference sequence). V was clipped by 10 bases and J by 0 bases; unmatched bases: 8. The CDR3 consists of 14 residues. CDR3 region: CATAGLPNQETQYF. The DNA of the CDR3 is TGTGCCACCGCGGGACTACCAAACCAAGAGACCCAGTACTTC.

The V gene is TRBV28, the J gene TRBJ1-5, with 7 bases matching TRBD1. CDR3 length: 18 amino acids. Trimming cost V 6 bases and J 1 base; bases outside gene matches: 15. Germline V gene lookup returns CDR1 MDHEN and CDR2 SYDVKM. As DNA, the CDR3 is TGTGCCAGCAGAATAAGTTCGGGACGACAGGGAAGCAATCAGCCCCAGCATTTT. Translation gives CASRISSGRQGSNQPQHF.

The CDR3 here is CASSFVFGTGGPNEKLFF. CDR3 nucleotide sequence: TGTGCCAGCAGTTTCGTATTCGGGACAGGGGGGCCCAATGAAAAACTGTTTTTT. V gene TRBV28 combines with J gene TRBJ1-4; 11 bases agree with TRBD1. This CDR3 region has 18 residues. V was clipped by 3 bases and J by 5 bases; unmatched bases: 11. The germline CDR1 and CDR2 sequences are MDHEN and SYDVKM.

This chain uses TRBV5-1 with TRBJ2-7; D perhaps matches TRBD1 (6 bases). The CDR3 loop spans 15 amino acids. CDR1 and CDR2 (germline): SGHRS, YFSETQ. Trimming took 3 bases from V and 2 from J, leaving 15 bases between them. The CDR3 coding sequence is TGCGCCAGCAGCTACCAACAGGGCGCGACCTACGAGCAGTACTTC. It specifies CASSYQQGATYEQYF. The full variable domain, with the rest looked up from reference TRBV5-1 and TRBJ2-7, is KAGVTQTPRYLIKTRGQQVTLSCSPISGHRSVSWYQQTPGQGLQFLFEYFSETQRNKGNFPGRFSGRQFSNSRSEMNVSTLELGDSALYLCASSYQQGATYEQYFGPGTRLTVT.

The chain links TRBV7-9 to TRBJ1-6; 9 nucleotides align to TRBD1. The length of the CDR3 is 14 residues. Germline CDR1 SEHNR, CDR2 FQNEAQ (reference sequence). V was clipped by 2 bases and J by 9 bases; unmatched bases: 2. In DNA, the CDR3 is TGTGCCAGCAGCTTATTACAGGGGGCTTCACCCCTCCACTTT. This sequence encodes CASSLLQGASPLHF.

V and J are TRBV7-9 and TRBJ1-5; D possibly corresponds to TRBD1 (5 bases). This CDR3 is built from 15 residues. Per the germline V gene, CDR1 is SEHNR and CDR2 is FQNEAQ (reference sequence). With 1 base removed from V and 0 bases from J, the gap between germline ends came to 7 bases. In DNA, the CDR3 is TGTGCCAGCAGCTTAGGACAGCTTAGCAATCAGCCCCAGCATTTT. This gives the protein CASSLGQLSNQPQHF.

The CDR3 sequence is CASSLSGPRKQYF. The CDR3 bases are TGTGCCAGCAGTCTTAGCGGACCGAGGAAGCAGTACTTC. The chain combines TRBV14 with TRBJ2-7, with D perhaps TRBD2 (6 bases). Germline values: CDR1 SGHDN, CDR2 FVKESK. The V end lost 6 bases, the J end lost 8 bases, and 17 bases lay between the germline ends. This CDR3 comprises 13 residues. The full variable domain, its missing parts supplied by reference TRBV14 and TRBJ2-7, is EAGVTQFPSHSVIEKGQTVTLRCDPISGHDNLYWYRRVMGKEIKFLLHFVKESKQDESGMPNNRFLAERTGGTYSTLKVQPAELEDSGVYFCASSLSGPRKQYFGPGTRLTVT.

V gene TRBV19 combines with J gene TRBJ1-2, with 9 bases matching TRBD1. In germline, CDR1 is LNHDA, CDR2 SQIVND (reference sequence). J gave up 7 bases and V 6 bases, and 6 bases lay outside the gene matches. The CDR3 has 13 residues. The CDR3, as DNA: TGTGCCAGTAGCCCCCGGGACAGGGTTGGCTACACCTTC. It codes for CASSPRDRVGYTF.

The rearrangement joins TRBV13 to TRBJ1-1; D perhaps matches TRBD1 (6 bases). This CDR3 contains 15 residues. V shed 8 bases and J shed 0 bases, with 16 bases lying between them. Per the germline V gene, CDR1 is PRHDT and CDR2 is FYEKMQ (reference sequence). For the CDR3, the DNA is TGTGCCAGCGGTGACAGAGGGGGGGTGAACACTGAAGCTTTCTTT. It yields the protein CASGDRGGVNTEAFF.

Concerning this clone: At one of its ends the junction is not consistent with the germline gene, which may arise from a read error. The chain recombines TRBV5-1 with TRBJ1-2, with 10 bases lining up with TRBD1. The germline CDR1 and CDR2 sequences are SGHRS and YFSETQ. This CDR3 has 15 amino acids. CDR3 in amino acids: CTSSYGTGEGYGYTF. The CDR3, as DNA: TGCACCAGCAGCTACGGGACAGGGGAGGGCTATGGCTACACCTTC. The entire variable domain, with the rest obtained from reference TRBV5-1 and TRBJ1-2, is as follows: KAGVTQTPRYLIKTRGQQVTLSCSPISGHRSVSWYQQTPGQGLQFLFEYFSETQRNKGNFPGRFSGRQFSNSRSEMNVSTLELGDSALYLCTSSYGTGEGYGYTFGSGTRLTVV.

As DNA, the CDR3 is TGTGCCAGCAGTGCAGATGGACTTTCAAGCAATCAGCCCCAGCATTTT. Protein product: CASSADGLSSNQPQHF. V gene TRBV7-8 combines with J gene TRBJ1-5; D ambiguous. V lost 6 bases and J 1 base, leaving 16 bases between the germline ends. Germline CDR1 SGHVS, CDR2 FQNEAQ. The CDR3 has 16 amino acids.

This rearrangement joins TRBV28 to TRBJ1-1; D may be TRBD1 (5 bases). The length of the CDR3 is 14 residues. Germline CDR1 MDHEN, CDR2 SYDVKM. V lost 7 bases, J lost 2 bases, and 14 bases lay in between. CDR3 nucleotides: TGTGCCAGCACCGTGGGGGGGGATAACACTGAAGCTTTCTTT. Encoded protein: CASTVGGDNTEAFF.

This clone appeared once. V gene TRBV19 combines with J gene TRBJ2-1; D is unresolved. V lost 6 bases, J lost 0 bases, and 15 bases lay in between. The CDR3 spans 16 residues. CDR1 and CDR2 (germline): LNHDA, SQIVND (reference sequence). The CDR3 DNA reads as TGTGCCAGTAGCCGTGACTCGCGGTCCTCCTACAATGAGCAGTTCTTC. It specifies CASSRDSRSSYNEQFF. The full variable domain, rest sourced from reference TRBV19 and TRBJ2-1, is DGGITQSPKYLFRKEGQNVTLSCEQNLNHDAMYWYRQDPGQGLRLIYYSQIVNDFQKGDIAEGYSVSREKKESFPLTVTSAQKNPTAFYLCASSRDSRSSYNEQFFGPGTRLTVL.

The chain joins TRBV5-1 to TRBJ2-7; 7 bases are a match to TRBD1. V lost 4 bases to trimming and J lost 2 bases; unmatched junction nucleotides: 3. CDR1 and CDR2 (germline): SGHRS, YFSETQ. The CDR3 loop spans 13 amino acids. DNA of the CDR3: TGCGCCAGCAGCCCGGGGACAGCCTACGAGCAGTACTTC. This gives the protein CASSPGTAYEQYF.

J is TRBJ2-1 and V is TRBV19; D may be TRBD1 (5 bases). The CDR3 sequence is 14 residues long. Trimming shortened V by 0 bases and J by 4 bases, and 7 bases separated the two germline ends. Germline V CDR1 and CDR2: LNHDA, SQIVND (reference sequence). The CDR3 region has the DNA TGTGCCAGTAGTATAGAGGCAGGGTACAATGAGCAGTTCTTC. It translates to CASSIEAGYNEQFF.